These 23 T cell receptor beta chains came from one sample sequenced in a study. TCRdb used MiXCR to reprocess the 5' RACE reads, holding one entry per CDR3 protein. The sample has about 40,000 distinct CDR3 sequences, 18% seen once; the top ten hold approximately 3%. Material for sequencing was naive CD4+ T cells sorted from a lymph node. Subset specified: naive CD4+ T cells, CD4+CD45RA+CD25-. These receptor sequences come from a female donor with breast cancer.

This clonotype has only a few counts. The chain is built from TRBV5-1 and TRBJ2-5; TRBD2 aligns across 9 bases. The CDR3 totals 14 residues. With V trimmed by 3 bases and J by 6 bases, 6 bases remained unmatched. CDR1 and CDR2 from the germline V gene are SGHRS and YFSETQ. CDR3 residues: CASSYIAGAKTQYF. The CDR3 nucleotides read TGCGCCAGCAGCTACATAGCGGGAGCGAAGACCCAGTACTTC.

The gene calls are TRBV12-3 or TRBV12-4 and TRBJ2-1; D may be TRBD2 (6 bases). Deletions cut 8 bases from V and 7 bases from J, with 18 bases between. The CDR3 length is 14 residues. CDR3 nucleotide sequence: TGTGCCAGCGGGGGACTTTCAGCACTTAATGAGCAGTTCTTC. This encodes CASGGLSALNEQFF.

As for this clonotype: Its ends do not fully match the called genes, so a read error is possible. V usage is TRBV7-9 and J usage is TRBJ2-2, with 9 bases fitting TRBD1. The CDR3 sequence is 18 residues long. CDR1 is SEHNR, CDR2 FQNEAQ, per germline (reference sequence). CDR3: CASSARGGGQGNNGELFF. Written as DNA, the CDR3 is TGTGCCAGCAGCGCCAGGGGAGGGGGACAGGGAAACAACGGGGAGCTGTTTTTT.

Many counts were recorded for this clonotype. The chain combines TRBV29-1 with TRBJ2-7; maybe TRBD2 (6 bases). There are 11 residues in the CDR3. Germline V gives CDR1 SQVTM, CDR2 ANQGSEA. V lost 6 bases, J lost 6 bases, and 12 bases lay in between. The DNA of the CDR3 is TGCAGCGTCGCGGGGAGGCTCGAGCAGTACTTC. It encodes CSVAGRLEQYF.

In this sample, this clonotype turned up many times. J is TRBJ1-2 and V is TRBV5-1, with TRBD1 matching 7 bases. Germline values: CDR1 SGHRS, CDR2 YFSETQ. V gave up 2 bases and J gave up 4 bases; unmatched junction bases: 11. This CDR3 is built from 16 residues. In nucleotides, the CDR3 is TGCGCCAGCAGCTTCAATGGACAGGTTGAGGGCTATGGCTACACCTTC. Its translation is CASSFNGQVEGYGYTF.

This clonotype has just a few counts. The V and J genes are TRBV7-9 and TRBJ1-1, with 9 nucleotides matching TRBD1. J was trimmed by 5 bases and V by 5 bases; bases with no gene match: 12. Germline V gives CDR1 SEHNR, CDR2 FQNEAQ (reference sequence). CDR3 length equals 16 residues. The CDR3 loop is CASSLQAGQGVTEAFF. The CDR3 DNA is TGTGCCAGCAGCCTACAAGCGGGACAGGGTGTGACTGAAGCTTTCTTT.

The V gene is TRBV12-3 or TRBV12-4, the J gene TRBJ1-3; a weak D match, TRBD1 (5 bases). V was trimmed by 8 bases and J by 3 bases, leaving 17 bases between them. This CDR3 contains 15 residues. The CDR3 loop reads CASGTQGLFGNTIYF. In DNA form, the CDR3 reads TGTGCCAGCGGAACTCAGGGTTTATTTGGAAACACCATATATTTT.

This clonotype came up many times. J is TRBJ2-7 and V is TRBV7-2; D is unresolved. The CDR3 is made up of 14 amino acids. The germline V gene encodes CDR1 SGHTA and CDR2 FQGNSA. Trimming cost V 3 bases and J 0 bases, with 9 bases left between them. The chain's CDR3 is CASSFYESSYEQYF. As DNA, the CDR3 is TGTGCCAGCAGCTTTTATGAGAGCTCCTACGAGCAGTACTTC.

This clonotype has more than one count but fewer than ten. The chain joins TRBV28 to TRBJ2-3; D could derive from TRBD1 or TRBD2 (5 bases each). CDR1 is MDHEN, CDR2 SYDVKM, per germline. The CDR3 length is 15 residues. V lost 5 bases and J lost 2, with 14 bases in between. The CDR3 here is CASSAPGTHTDTQYF. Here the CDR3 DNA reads TGTGCCAGCAGTGCCCCCGGGACGCACACAGATACGCAGTATTTT.

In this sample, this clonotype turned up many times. The CDR3 DNA follows: TGCGCCAGCAGCTTGGCCCCCGGGGGGCAGGAAGCTTTCTTT. It yields the protein CASSLAPGGQEAFF. The chain employs TRBV5-1 and TRBJ1-1; D possibly corresponds to TRBD1 (6 bases). The CDR3 length is 14 residues. V lost 0 bases and J 8 bases, leaving 14 bases between the germline ends. Germline CDR1 and CDR2: SGHRS and YFSETQ.

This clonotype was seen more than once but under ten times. The CDR3 region has the DNA TGCGCCAGCAGCCAAGAATCGCACAGAGTGCAGTTCTTC. Translation: CASSQESHRVQFF. The chain uses TRBV4-3 and TRBJ2-1; D remains ambiguous. V gave up 0 bases and J gave up 12 bases, with 12 bases separating them. In germline, CDR1 is LGHNA, CDR2 YSLEER. CDR3 length equals 13 residues.

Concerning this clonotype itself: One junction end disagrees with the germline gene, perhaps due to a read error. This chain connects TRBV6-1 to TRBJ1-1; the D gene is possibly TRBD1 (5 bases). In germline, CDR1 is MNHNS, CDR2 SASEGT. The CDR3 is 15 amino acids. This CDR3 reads CASSEAAGVGTEACF. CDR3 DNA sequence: TGTGCCAGCAGTGAAGCGGCGGGGGTCGGCACTGAAGCTTGCTTT.

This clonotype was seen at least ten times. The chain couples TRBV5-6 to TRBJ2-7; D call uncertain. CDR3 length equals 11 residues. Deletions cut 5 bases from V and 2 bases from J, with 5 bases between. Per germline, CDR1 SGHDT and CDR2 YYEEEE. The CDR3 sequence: CASSYTYEQYF. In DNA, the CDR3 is TGTGCCAGCAGTTACACCTACGAGCAGTACTTC.

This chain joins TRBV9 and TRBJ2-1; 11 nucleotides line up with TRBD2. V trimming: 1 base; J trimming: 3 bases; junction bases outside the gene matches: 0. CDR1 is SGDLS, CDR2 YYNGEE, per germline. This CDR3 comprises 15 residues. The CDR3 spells CASSVLAGGYNEQFF. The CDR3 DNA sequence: TGTGCCAGCAGCGTACTAGCGGGAGGCTACAATGAGCAGTTCTTC.

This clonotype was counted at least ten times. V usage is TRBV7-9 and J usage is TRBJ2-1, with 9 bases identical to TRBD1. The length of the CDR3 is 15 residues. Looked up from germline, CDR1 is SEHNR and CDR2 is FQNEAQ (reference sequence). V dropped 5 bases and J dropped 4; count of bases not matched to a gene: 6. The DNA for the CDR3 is TGTGCCAGCAGCCACCGGGACAGGGTGTACAATGAGCAGTTCTTC. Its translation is CASSHRDRVYNEQFF.

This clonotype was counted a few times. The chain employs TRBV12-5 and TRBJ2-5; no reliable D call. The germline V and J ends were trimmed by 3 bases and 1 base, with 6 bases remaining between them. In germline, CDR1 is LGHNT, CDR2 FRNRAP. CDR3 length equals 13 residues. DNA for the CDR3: TGTGCTAGTGGTTTAGGGCTCCAAGAGACCCAGTACTTC. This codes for CASGLGLQETQYF.

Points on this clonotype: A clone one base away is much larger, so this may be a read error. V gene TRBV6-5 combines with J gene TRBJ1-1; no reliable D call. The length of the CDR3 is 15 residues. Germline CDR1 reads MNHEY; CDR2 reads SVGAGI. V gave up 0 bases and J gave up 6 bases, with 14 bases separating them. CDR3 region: CASSYSPLRPAEAFF. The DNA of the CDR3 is TGTGCCAGCAGTTACTCTCCGCTTCGGCCTGCTGAAGCTTTCTTT.

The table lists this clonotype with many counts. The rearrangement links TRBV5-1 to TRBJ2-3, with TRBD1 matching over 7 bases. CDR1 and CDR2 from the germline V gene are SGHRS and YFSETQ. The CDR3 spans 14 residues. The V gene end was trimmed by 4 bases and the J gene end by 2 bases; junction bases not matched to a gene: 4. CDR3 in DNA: TGCGCCAGCAGCCCCGGGACAGACACAGATACGCAGTATTTT. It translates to CASSPGTDTDTQYF.

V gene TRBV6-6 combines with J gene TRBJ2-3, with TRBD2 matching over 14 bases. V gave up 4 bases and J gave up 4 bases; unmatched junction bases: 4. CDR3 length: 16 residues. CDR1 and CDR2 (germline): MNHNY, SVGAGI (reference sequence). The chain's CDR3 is CASSSGLAGVSDTQYF. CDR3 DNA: TGTGCCAGCAGTTCGGGACTAGCGGGAGTATCAGATACGCAGTATTTT.

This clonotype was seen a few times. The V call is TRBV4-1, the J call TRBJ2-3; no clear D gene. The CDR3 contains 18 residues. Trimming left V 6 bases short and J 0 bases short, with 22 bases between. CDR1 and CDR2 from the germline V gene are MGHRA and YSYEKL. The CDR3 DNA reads TGCGCCAGCAGTCCAAGAACCAGTGGCGGCCTAAGCACAGATACGCAGTATTTT. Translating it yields CASSPRTSGGLSTDTQYF.

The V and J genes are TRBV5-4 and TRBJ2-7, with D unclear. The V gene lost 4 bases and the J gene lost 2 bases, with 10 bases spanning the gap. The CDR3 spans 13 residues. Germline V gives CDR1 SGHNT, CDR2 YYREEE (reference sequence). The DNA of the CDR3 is TGTGCCAGCAGCCTCGACGACGCCTACGAGCAGTACTTC. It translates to CASSLDDAYEQYF.

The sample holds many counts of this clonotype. CDR3 in amino acids: CASSPGGIYEQYF. CDR3 nucleotide sequence: TGCGCCAGCAGCCCAGGGGGGATCTACGAGCAGTACTTC. The chain uses TRBV5-1 and TRBJ2-7, with D possibly matching TRBD1 (7 bases). The V gene's germline CDR1 is SGHRS and CDR2 YFSETQ. The CDR3 consists of 13 residues. The germline V and J ends were trimmed by 4 bases and 3 bases, with 11 bases remaining between them.

The CDR3 loop reads CASSQVGQGTEAFF. As DNA, the CDR3 is TGTGCCAGCAGCCAAGTTGGACAGGGCACTGAAGCTTTCTTT. The chain combines TRBV3-1 with TRBJ1-1; TRBD1 agrees at 8 bases. Germline values: CDR1 LGHDT, CDR2 YNNKEL (reference sequence). CDR3 length: 14 residues. V lost 1 base and J lost 4; bases outside the gene matches: 2.